This passage covers 20 T cell receptor beta chains from one sample sequenced in a study. TCRdb recomputed calls from the 5' RACE reads with MiXCR, one row per CDR3 protein. The sample lists some 40,000 distinct CDR3 sequences, 25% to 30% seen once, with 3.5% to 4% in the top ten. Material for sequencing was memory CD4+ T cells sorted from a lymph node. Subset: memory CD4+ T cells, CD4+CD45RO+CD25-. Every receptor here comes from a female donor with breast cancer.

This clonotype was observed a few times. The gene calls are TRBV12-3 or TRBV12-4 and TRBJ2-3; D ambiguous. V was shortened by 3 bases and J by 2 bases, with 12 bases between the two germline ends. This CDR3 is 15 amino acids long. This CDR3 is CASSLSPPDTDTQYF. CDR3 sequence (DNA): TGTGCCAGCAGTTTGAGTCCTCCGGACACAGATACGCAGTATTTT.

This clonotype was seen only a few times. The gene calls are TRBV7-9 and TRBJ1-6, with D tentatively TRBD1 (5 bases). Germline loops: CDR1 SEHNR, CDR2 FQNEAQ (reference sequence). V lost 5 bases to trimming and J lost 7 bases, with 12 bases between them. The CDR3 length is 14 residues. CDR3 DNA sequence: TGTGCCAGCAGCATTACAGGTTCCAATTCACCCCTCCACTTT. Residues: CASSITGSNSPLHF.

This clonotype was observed a few times. The chain joins TRBV7-2 to TRBJ2-7, with no clear D. Germline V gene sequence: CDR1 SGHTA, CDR2 FQGNSA. The germline V and J ends were trimmed by 5 bases and 5 bases, with 19 bases remaining between them. CDR3 size: 15 residues. Here the CDR3 DNA reads TGTGCCAGCAGCCTAAAGTGGGGTGGTAACCACGAGCAGTACTTC. Protein sequence: CASSLKWGGNHEQYF. Full variable domain (missing parts from reference TRBV7-2 and TRBJ2-7): GAGVSQSPSNKVTEKGKDVELRCDPISGHTALYWYRQSLGQGLEFLIYFQGNSAPDKSGLPSDRFSAERTGGSVSTLTIQRTQQEDSAVYLCASSLKWGGNHEQYFGPGTRLTVT.

This clonotype was detected only a few times. J is TRBJ2-7 and V is TRBV9, with a possible D match to TRBD1 (6 bases). There are 14 residues in the CDR3. Trimming took 3 bases from V and 2 from J, leaving 12 bases between them. Germline V lookup: CDR1 SGDLS, CDR2 YYNGEE. The DNA for the CDR3 is TGTGCCAGCAGCGCCCGGACAGCTCCCTACGAGCAGTACTTC. Its protein is CASSARTAPYEQYF. The variable domain in full, completed from reference TRBV9 and TRBJ2-7, reads DSGVTQTPKHLITATGQRVTLRCSPRSGDLSVYWYQQSLDQGLQFLIQYYNGEERAKGNILERFSAQQFPDLHSELNLSSLELGDSALYFCASSARTAPYEQYFGPGTRLTVT.

This clonotype has only a few counts. The CDR3: CASAQAGNTDTQYF. The CDR3 DNA follows: TGTGCCAGCGCTCAAGCGGGAAACACAGATACGCAGTATTTT. The V and J genes are TRBV7-2 and TRBJ2-3; 7 nucleotides align to TRBD2. V lost 8 bases and J lost 2; bases outside the gene matches: 7. The CDR3 runs 14 residues. The V gene's germline CDR1 is SGHTA and CDR2 FQGNSA.

On this clonotype: A much larger clone is a single base away; this may be a read error. V is TRBV5-1 and J is TRBJ2-1, with 9 bases lining up with TRBD2. Germline V gene lookup returns CDR1 SGHRS and CDR2 YFSETQ. The CDR3 totals 15 residues. V shed 4 bases and J 9 bases; nucleotides not matched to a gene: 11. CDR3 in amino acids: CASSEGTSRDSEQFF. CDR3 bases: TGCGCCAGCAGCGAAGGGACTAGCCGAGACAGTGAGCAGTTCTTC.

The chain recombines TRBV27 with TRBJ1-4, with D possibly matching TRBD1 (5 bases). The CDR3 loop spans 14 amino acids. Germline V gene sequence: CDR1 MNHEY, CDR2 SMNVEV (reference sequence). Trimming removed 4 bases at V and 5 bases at J, with 11 bases between. CDR3 nucleotides: TGTGCCAGCAGTTGGGAGGGGCTGAATGAAAAACTGTTTTTT. This codes for CASSWEGLNEKLFF.

This clonotype has just a few counts. The chain combines TRBV29-1 with TRBJ1-1; 7 positions match TRBD1. This CDR3 comprises 13 residues. With 3 bases clipped from V and 1 base from J, the junction kept 2 bases outside the gene matches. Germline CDR1 reads SQVTM; CDR2 reads ANQGSEA. CDR3 residues: CSVEYRGNTEAFF. The CDR3 DNA sequence: TGCAGCGTTGAGTACAGGGGGAACACTGAAGCTTTCTTT. Complete variable domain (other parts from reference TRBV29-1 and TRBJ1-1): SAVISQKPSRDICQRGTSLTIQCQVDSQVTMMFWYRQQPGQSLTLIATANQGSEATYESGFVIDKFPISRPNLTFSTLTVSNMSPEDSSIYLCSVEYRGNTEAFFGQGTRLTVV.

The gene calls are TRBV6-1 and TRBJ1-1; unclear D gene. CDR3 length equals 13 residues. Germline V gene lookup returns CDR1 MNHNS and CDR2 SASEGT. V gave up 4 bases and J gave up 4 bases, with 10 bases separating them. The CDR3 protein is CASSAREGTEAFF. The CDR3 region has the DNA TGTGCCAGCAGTGCCCGGGAGGGCACTGAAGCTTTCTTT.

This clonotype was counted ten times or more. This sequence joins TRBV5-4 and TRBJ2-3; D possibly uses TRBD1 or TRBD2 (6 bases each). The CDR3 totals 16 residues. V lost 3 bases and J 0 bases, leaving 14 bases between the germline ends. Germline V gives CDR1 SGHNT, CDR2 YYREEE (reference sequence). CDR3 amino acids: CASSWGDTSSTDTQYF. CDR3 DNA: TGTGCCAGCAGCTGGGGGGACACTTCTAGCACAGATACGCAGTATTTT.

The sample holds a few counts of this clonotype. The chain combines TRBV5-1 with TRBJ1-5; 7 positions agree with TRBD1. The J segment lost 3 bases and the V segment lost 0 bases, leaving 9 bases of the junction unmatched. The V gene's germline CDR1 is SGHRS and CDR2 YFSETQ. The CDR3 is 17 amino acids. The CDR3 is CASSLAGGGGANQPQHF. CDR3 nucleotides: TGCGCCAGCAGCTTGGCGGGCGGAGGGGGCGCCAATCAGCCCCAGCATTTT.

As for this clonotype: This clone may be a read error of a much larger clone one base away. This sequence joins TRBV20-1 and TRBJ1-1, with no clear D. This CDR3 is 16 amino acids long. The germline V gene encodes CDR1 DFQATT and CDR2 SNEGSKA (reference sequence). The CDR3 is CSARDRAPRRNTEASF. CDR3 in DNA: TGCAGTGCTAGAGATAGGGCACCGCGGAGGAACACTGAAGCTTCCTTT.

Concerning this clonotype itself: The CDR3 does not end in the conserved phenylalanine or tryptophan, so this is likely a read error. The CDR3 DNA sequence: TGCGCCAGCAGCCAAGAGTGGGGCGCGGGTCAGCCCCAGCATCTT. Amino acids: CASSQEWGAGQPQHL. The chain recombines TRBV4-1 with TRBJ1-5; D is perhaps TRBD1 (5 bases). The CDR3 has 15 residues. Looked up from germline, CDR1 is MGHRA and CDR2 is YSYEKL. V gave up 0 bases and J gave up 6 bases, with 12 bases separating them.

Notes on this clonotype: The missing conserved phenylalanine or tryptophan at the end of this CDR3 makes a read error likely. This chain links TRBV6-6 with TRBJ1-6; 7 nucleotides agree with TRBD1. The CDR3 length is 13 residues. Germline V CDR1 and CDR2: MNHNY, SVGAGI (reference sequence). V gave up 7 bases and J gave up 6 bases; unmatched junction bases: 3. CDR3 residues: CASTGQLNSPLHL. CDR3 nucleotides: TGTGCCAGCACGGGACAGCTTAATTCACCCCTCCACCTT.

The rearrangement joins TRBV7-2 to TRBJ2-6; D unclear. Trimming removed 5 bases at V and 1 base at J, with 9 bases between. CDR1 is SGHTA and CDR2 is FQGNSA in the germline V gene. The CDR3 has 15 amino acids. CDR3 nucleotide sequence: TGTGCCAGCAGCCAACGGTTTTCTGGGGCCAACGTCCTGACTTTC. Translated, it gives CASSQRFSGANVLTF.

This chain connects TRBV29-1 to TRBJ2-5; 14 nucleotides match TRBD2. Germline assignment: CDR1 SQVTM and CDR2 ANQGSEA. This CDR3 contains 14 residues. The ends lost 6 bases at V and 5 bases at J; junction bases unmatched: 5. The CDR3 region is CSVGLAGDGETQYF. CDR3 in DNA: TGCAGCGTGGGACTAGCGGGAGATGGGGAGACCCAGTACTTC.

The chain recombines TRBV18 with TRBJ1-1; 8 bases line up with TRBD1. With 5 bases clipped from V and 0 bases from J, the junction kept 2 bases outside the gene matches. The CDR3 is 14 residues long. Germline CDR1 and CDR2: KGHSH and LQKENI. The CDR3 coding sequence is TGTGCCAGCTCAGGGACAGGCATGAACACTGAAGCTTTCTTT. This gives the protein CASSGTGMNTEAFF.

V and J are TRBV5-1 and TRBJ2-5; D perhaps matches TRBD1 (5 bases). Trimming pared 7 bases from V and 1 base from J, leaving 14 bases between. This CDR3 has 14 amino acids. Germline CDR1 is SGHRS and CDR2 is YFSETQ. CDR3 nucleotide sequence: TGCGCCAGCGAGCTACAGGACGCCCAAGAGACCCAGTACTTC. This encodes CASELQDAQETQYF. Filled out from reference TRBV5-1 and TRBJ2-5, the complete variable domain reads KAGVTQTPRYLIKTRGQQVTLSCSPISGHRSVSWYQQTPGQGLQFLFEYFSETQRNKGNFPGRFSGRQFSNSRSEMNVSTLELGDSALYLCASELQDAQETQYFGPGTRLLVL.

V gene TRBV7-9 combines with J gene TRBJ2-7; TRBD1 aligns across 11 bases. Germline V gene sequence: CDR1 SEHNR, CDR2 FQNEAQ (reference sequence). With V trimmed by 5 bases and J by 3 bases, 9 bases remained unmatched. The CDR3 runs 16 residues. This CDR3 is CASSRHRDRGIYEQYF. The CDR3 DNA reads as TGTGCCAGCAGCAGACACCGGGACAGGGGGATCTACGAGCAGTACTTC.

This clonotype was seen ten or more times. This chain links TRBV28 with TRBJ2-7, with 7 bases that match TRBD1. V trimming: 2 bases; J trimming: 5 bases; junction bases outside the gene matches: 6. This CDR3 comprises 14 residues. Germline V CDR1 and CDR2: MDHEN, SYDVKM. CDR3 sequence reads: CASSLTDRSHEQYF. DNA for the CDR3: TGTGCCAGCAGTTTAACGGACAGGTCCCACGAGCAGTACTTC.